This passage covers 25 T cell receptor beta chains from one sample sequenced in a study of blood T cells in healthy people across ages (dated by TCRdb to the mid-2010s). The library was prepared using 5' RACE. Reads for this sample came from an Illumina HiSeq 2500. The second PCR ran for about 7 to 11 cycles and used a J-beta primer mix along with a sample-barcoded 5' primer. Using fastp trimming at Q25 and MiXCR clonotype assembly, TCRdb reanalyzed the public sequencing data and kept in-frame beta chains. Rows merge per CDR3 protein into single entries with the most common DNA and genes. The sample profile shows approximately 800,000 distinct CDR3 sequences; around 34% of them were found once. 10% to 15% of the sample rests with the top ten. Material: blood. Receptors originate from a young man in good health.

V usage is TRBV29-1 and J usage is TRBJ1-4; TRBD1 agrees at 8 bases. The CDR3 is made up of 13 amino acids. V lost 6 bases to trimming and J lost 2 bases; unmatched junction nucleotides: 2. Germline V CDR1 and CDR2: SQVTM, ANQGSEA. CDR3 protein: CSVRQGTNEKLFF. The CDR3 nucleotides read TGCAGCGTCAGACAGGGGACTAATGAAAAACTGTTTTTT. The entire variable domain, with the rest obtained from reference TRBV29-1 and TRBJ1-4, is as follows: SAVISQKPSRDICQRGTSLTIQCQVDSQVTMMFWYRQQPGQSLTLIATANQGSEATYESGFVIDKFPISRPNLTFSTLTVSNMSPEDSSIYLCSVRQGTNEKLFFGSGTQLSVL.

Here the CDR3 DNA reads TGTGCCATCAGTGACCCGAGCGGGGGGGCGGGCAATGAGCAGTTCTTC. It translates to CAISDPSGGAGNEQFF. This chain links TRBV10-3 with TRBJ2-1; 10 positions match TRBD2. Germline values: CDR1 ENHRY, CDR2 SYGVKD. The CDR3 has 16 amino acids. J lost 6 bases, V lost 3 bases, and 8 bases had no gene match.

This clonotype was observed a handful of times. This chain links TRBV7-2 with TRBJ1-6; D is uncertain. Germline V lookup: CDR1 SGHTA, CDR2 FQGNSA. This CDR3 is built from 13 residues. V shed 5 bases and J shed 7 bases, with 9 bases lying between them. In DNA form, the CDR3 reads TGTGCCAGCAGCGAAGTGAGAAATTCACCCCTCCACTTT. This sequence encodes CASSEVRNSPLHF.

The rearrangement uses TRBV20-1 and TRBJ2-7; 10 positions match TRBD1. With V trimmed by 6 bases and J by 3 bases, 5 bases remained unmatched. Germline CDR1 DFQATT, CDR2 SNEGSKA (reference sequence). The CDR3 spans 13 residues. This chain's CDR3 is CSALGQGFYEQYF. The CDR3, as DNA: TGCAGTGCCTTGGGACAGGGGTTCTACGAGCAGTACTTC.

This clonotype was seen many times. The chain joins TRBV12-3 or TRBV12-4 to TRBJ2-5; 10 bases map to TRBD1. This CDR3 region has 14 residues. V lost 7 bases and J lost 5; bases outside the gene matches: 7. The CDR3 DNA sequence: TGTGCCAGCACCCGGACAGGGGGTCACGAGACCCAGTACTTC. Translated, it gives CASTRTGGHETQYF.

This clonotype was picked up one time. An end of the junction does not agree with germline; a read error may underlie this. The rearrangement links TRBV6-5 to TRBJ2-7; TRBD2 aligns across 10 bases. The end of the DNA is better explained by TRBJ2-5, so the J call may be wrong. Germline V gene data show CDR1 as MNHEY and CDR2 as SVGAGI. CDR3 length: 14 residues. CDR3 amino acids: CTSSRTSGGKTQYF. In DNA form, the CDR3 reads TGTACCAGCAGCAGGACTAGCGGTGGGAAGACCCAGTACTTC.

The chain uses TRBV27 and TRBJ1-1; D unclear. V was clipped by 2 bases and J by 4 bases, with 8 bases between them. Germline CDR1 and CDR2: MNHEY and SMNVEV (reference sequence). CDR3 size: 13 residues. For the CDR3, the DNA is TGTGCCAGCAGTTTACGACTGTTCACTGAAGCTTTCTTT. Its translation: CASSLRLFTEAFF.

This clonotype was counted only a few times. In DNA form, the CDR3 reads TGTGCCAGCAGCCAAGGGTGGGGAGAAAAACTGTTTTTT. It is translated as CASSQGWGEKLFF. The chain uses TRBV3-1 and TRBJ1-4, with D uncertain. The CDR3 is 13 amino acids. Trimming pared 1 base from V and 8 bases from J, leaving 8 bases between. Germline values: CDR1 LGHDT, CDR2 YNNKEL (reference sequence).

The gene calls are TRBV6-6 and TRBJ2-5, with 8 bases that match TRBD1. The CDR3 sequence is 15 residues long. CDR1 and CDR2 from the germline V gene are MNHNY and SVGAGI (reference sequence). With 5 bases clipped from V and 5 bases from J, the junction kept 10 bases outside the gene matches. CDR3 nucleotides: TGTGCCAGCAGTCCCACGACAGGGGAAGTGGAGACCCAGTACTTC. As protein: CASSPTTGEVETQYF.

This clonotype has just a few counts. CDR3 in amino acids: CASRRSGTGDFNSPLHF. CDR3 sequence (DNA): TGTGCCAGCCGTCGTTCGGGGACAGGAGACTTTAATTCACCCCTCCACTTT. The rearrangement joins TRBV2 to TRBJ1-6, with 8 nucleotides matching TRBD1. CDR3 length: 17 amino acids. Germline CDR1 is SNHLY and CDR2 is FYNNEI. The trim removed 8 bases at V and 6 bases at J, leaving 15 bases unmatched. Supplemented by reference TRBV2 and TRBJ1-6, the full variable domain reads EPEVTQTPSHQVTQMGQEVILRCVPISNHLYFYWYRQILGQKVEFLVSFYNNEISEKSEIFDDQFSVERPDGSNFTLKIRSTKLEDSAMYFCASRRSGTGDFNSPLHFGNGTRLTVT.

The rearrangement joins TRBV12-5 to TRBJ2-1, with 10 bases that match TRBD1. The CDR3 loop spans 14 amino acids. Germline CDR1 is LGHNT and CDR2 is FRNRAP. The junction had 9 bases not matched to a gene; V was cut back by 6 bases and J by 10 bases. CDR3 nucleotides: TGTGCTAGTGGCCCGGGGGACAGGGGTTACGAGCAGTTCTTC. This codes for CASGPGDRGYEQFF.

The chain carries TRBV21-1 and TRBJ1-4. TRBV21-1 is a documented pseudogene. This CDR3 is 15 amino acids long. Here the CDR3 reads CASPTRGRREEKLFF. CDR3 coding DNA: TGTGCCAGCCCTACCAGGGGCAGGAGGGAAGAAAAACTGTTTTTT.

CDR3 sequence: CASSVNKGSQNIQYF. The CDR3, as DNA: TGTGCCAGCAGCGTGAACAAGGGTTCCCAAAACATTCAGTACTTC. The J gene is TRBJ2-4, the V gene TRBV2; D unclear. The CDR3 contains 15 residues. CDR1 is SNHLY, CDR2 FYNNEI, per germline. Deletions cut 6 bases from V and 5 bases from J, with 17 bases between.

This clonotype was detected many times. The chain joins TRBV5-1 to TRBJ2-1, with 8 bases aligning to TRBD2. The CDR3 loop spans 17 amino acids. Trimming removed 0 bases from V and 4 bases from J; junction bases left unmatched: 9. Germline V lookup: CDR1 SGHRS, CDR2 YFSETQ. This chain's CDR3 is CASSLGPLRGEYNEQFF. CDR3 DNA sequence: TGCGCCAGCAGCTTGGGGCCCTTGCGGGGGGAATACAATGAGCAGTTCTTC.

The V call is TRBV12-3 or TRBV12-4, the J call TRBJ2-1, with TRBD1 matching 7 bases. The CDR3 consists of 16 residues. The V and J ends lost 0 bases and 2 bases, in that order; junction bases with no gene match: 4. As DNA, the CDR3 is TGTGCCAGCAGTTTAGCGAGAGACAGGGCCTACAATGAGCAGTTCTTC. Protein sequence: CASSLARDRAYNEQFF.

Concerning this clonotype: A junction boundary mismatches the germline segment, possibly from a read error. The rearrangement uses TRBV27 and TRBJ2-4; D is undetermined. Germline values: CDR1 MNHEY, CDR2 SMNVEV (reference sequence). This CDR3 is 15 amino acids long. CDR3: CVSSFLPVEGGIQYF. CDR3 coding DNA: TGTGTCAGCAGTTTTCTCCCAGTAGAAGGTGGCATTCAGTACTTC.

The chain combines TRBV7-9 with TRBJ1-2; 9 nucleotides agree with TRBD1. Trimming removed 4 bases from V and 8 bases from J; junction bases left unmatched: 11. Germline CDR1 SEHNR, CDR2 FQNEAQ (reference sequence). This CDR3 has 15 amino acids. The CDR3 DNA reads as TGTGCCAGCAGCTCATCCGACAGGGGGGTAGGAGGCTACACCTTC. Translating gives CASSSSDRGVGGYTF.

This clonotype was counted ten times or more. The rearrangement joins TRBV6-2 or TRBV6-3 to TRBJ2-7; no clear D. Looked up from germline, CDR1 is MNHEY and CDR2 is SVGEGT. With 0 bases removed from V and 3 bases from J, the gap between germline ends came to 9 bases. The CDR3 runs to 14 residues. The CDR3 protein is CASSYSVQIYEQYF. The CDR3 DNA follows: TGTGCCAGCAGTTACTCGGTACAGATCTACGAGCAGTACTTC.

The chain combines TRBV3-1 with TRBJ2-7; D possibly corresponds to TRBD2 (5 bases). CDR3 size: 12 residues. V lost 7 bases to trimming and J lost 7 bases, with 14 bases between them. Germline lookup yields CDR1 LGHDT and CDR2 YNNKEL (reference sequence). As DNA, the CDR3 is TGTGCCAGCACCACAGCCGGGAATGAGCAGTACTTC. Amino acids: CASTTAGNEQYF.

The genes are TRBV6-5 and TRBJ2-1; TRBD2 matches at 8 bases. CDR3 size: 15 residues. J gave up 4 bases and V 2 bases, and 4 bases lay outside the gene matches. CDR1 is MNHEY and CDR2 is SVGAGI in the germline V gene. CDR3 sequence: CASSYRRGAYNEQFF. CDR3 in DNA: TGTGCCAGCAGTTACCGGCGGGGGGCTTACAATGAGCAGTTCTTC.

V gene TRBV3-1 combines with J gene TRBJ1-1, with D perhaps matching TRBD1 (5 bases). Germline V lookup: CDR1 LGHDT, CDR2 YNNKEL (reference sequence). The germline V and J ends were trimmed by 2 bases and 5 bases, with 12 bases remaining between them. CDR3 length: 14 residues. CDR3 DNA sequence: TGTGCCAGCAGCCAAAACACAAGGACAACTGAAGCTTTCTTT. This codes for CASSQNTRTTEAFF.

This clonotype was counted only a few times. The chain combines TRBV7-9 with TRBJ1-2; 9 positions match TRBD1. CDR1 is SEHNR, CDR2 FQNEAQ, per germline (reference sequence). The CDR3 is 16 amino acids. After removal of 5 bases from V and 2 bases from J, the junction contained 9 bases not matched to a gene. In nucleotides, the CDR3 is TGTGCCAGCAGCCCGGACAGGGGAGGAGGGAACTATGGCTACACCTTC. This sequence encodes CASSPDRGGGNYGYTF.

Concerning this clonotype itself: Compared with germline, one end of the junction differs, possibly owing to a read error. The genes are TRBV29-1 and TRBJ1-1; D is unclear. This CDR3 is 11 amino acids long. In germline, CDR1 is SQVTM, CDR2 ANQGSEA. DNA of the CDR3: TGCAGCGGTGAAGCGGGAACTGAAGCTTTCTTT. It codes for CSGEAGTEAFF.

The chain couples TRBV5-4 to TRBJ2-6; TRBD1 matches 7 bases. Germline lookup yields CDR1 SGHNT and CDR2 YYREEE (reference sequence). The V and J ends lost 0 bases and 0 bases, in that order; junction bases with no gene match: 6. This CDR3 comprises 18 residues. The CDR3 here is CASSLEQGYYSGANVLTF. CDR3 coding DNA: TGTGCCAGCAGCTTGGAACAGGGGTACTACTCTGGGGCCAACGTCCTGACTTTC.

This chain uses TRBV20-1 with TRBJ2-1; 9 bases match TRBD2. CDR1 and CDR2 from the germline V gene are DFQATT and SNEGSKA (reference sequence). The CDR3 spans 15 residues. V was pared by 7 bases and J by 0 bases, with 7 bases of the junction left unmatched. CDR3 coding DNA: TGCAGTGTTCGACAACTAGCGGGCTCCTACAATGAGCAGTTCTTC. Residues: CSVRQLAGSYNEQFF.